Below are 20 T cell receptor beta chains sequenced from a single sample in a study of blood T cell repertoires in COVID-19. The protocol was immunoSEQ multiplex PCR, while the TCRdb copy is restricted to in-frame clones and leaves out a portion. The profile shows 35,000 to 40,000 clones, over 75% of them singletons. Sequenced sample: peripheral blood. The receptors were gathered from a man aged 55 to 70 with active COVID-19.

The chain uses TRBV5-4 and TRBJ2-3, with 7 bases fitting TRBD2. This CDR3 spans 15 amino acids. Unmatched junction bases numbered 6, after V lost 4 bases and J lost 1 base. Per the germline V gene, CDR1 is SGHNT and CDR2 is YYREEE (reference sequence). This CDR3 reads CASSHTSARTDTQYF. In DNA, the CDR3 is TGTGCCAGCAGCCATACTAGCGCACGCACAGATACGCAGTATTTT.

This sequence joins TRBV5-8 and TRBJ1-5; 8 nucleotides agree with TRBD1. This CDR3 has 15 residues. V was clipped by 0 bases and J by 7 bases; unmatched bases: 6. CDR1 is SGHTS, CDR2 YDEGEE, per germline. The CDR3 protein is CASSLVAGGRQPQHF. The CDR3 DNA is TGTGCCAGCAGCTTGGTGGCAGGGGGCCGACAGCCCCAGCATTTT. The full variable domain, rest sourced from reference TRBV5-8 and TRBJ1-5, is EAGVTQSPTHLIKTRGQQATLRCSPISGHTSVYWYQQALGLGLQFLLWYDEGEERNRGNFPPRFSGRQFPNYSSELNVNALELEDSALYLCASSLVAGGRQPQHFGDGTRLSIL.

The chain uses TRBV29-1 and TRBJ2-3; possibly TRBD2 for D (5 bases). This CDR3 has 13 amino acids. Germline CDR1 reads SQVTM; CDR2 reads ANQGSEA. Trimming removed 4 bases at V and 0 bases at J, with 8 bases between. CDR3 in amino acids: CSVARESTDTQYF. The CDR3, as DNA: TGCAGCGTTGCGAGGGAGAGCACAGATACGCAGTATTTT.

This clone was detected a few times. The chain links TRBV6-2 or TRBV6-3 to TRBJ2-1; 15 nucleotides match TRBD2. From germline, CDR1 is MNHEY and CDR2 SVGEGT. The junction had 3 bases not matched to a gene; V was cut back by 1 base and J by 8 bases. The length of the CDR3 is 16 residues. CDR3 loop: CASSYWTSGRADEQFF. CDR3 sequence (DNA): TGTGCCAGCAGTTACTGGACTAGCGGGAGGGCTGATGAGCAGTTCTTC.

The chain combines TRBV4-1 with TRBJ1-4; no clear D gene. V dropped 1 base and J dropped 4 bases, with 13 bases sitting between them. Germline V gene data show CDR1 as MGHRA and CDR2 as YSYEKL. This CDR3 comprises 16 residues. The CDR3 here is CASSQGISAHNEKLFF. The CDR3 DNA reads TGCGCCAGCAGCCAAGGTATCAGCGCACATAATGAAAAACTGTTTTTT.

The chain couples TRBV2 to TRBJ2-7, with TRBD2 matching 8 bases. V lost 5 bases to trimming and J lost 5 bases; unmatched junction nucleotides: 8. The CDR3 has 14 residues. Germline CDR1 and CDR2: SNHLY and FYNNEI. The CDR3 DNA reads as TGTGCCAGCAGTCCAACCCGGGGGGGGAACGAGCAGTACTTC. Protein sequence: CASSPTRGGNEQYF. The variable domain in full, with the rest retrieved from reference TRBV2 and TRBJ2-7, is EPEVTQTPSHQVTQMGQEVILRCVPISNHLYFYWYRQILGQKVEFLVSFYNNEISEKSEIFDDQFSVERPDGSNFTLKIRSTKLEDSAMYFCASSPTRGGNEQYFGPGTRLTVT.

The rearrangement joins TRBV4-2 to TRBJ2-1; the match to TRBD2 covers 10 bases. Trimming took 0 bases from V and 15 from J; bases not matched to a gene: 8. The germline gives CDR1 LGHNA, CDR2 YNFKEQ. This CDR3 contains 14 residues. The CDR3 DNA sequence: TGTGCCAGCAGCCAAGAAGTGGGGACTAGCGTTCCGTTCTTC. This gives the protein CASSQEVGTSVPFF.

Only a few counts were recorded for this clone. The chain uses TRBV10-2 and TRBJ2-5; tentative D call: TRBD2 (6 bases). Germline lookup yields CDR1 WSHSY and CDR2 SAAADI. V lost 5 bases, J lost 3 bases, and 10 bases lay in between. The CDR3 has 13 residues. The CDR3 here is CASSPRREETQYF. The CDR3 coding sequence is TGCGCCAGCAGTCCCCGGAGGGAAGAGACCCAGTACTTC.

The rearrangement uses TRBV7-9 and TRBJ1-3; 7 bases agree with TRBD1. The V and J ends lost 2 bases and 0 bases, in that order; junction bases with no gene match: 13. Germline lookup yields CDR1 SEHNR and CDR2 FQNEAQ (reference sequence). CDR3 length: 19 residues. CDR3 in amino acids: CASSLTAPRTGSSGNTIYF. The DNA of the CDR3 is TGTGCCAGCAGCTTAACCGCCCCCCGGACAGGCAGCTCTGGAAACACCATATATTTT.

The chain recombines TRBV7-9 with TRBJ1-1; 8 bases align to TRBD1. The V gene end was trimmed by 7 bases and the J gene end by 4 bases; junction bases not matched to a gene: 5. CDR1 is SEHNR, CDR2 FQNEAQ, per germline (reference sequence). This CDR3 region has 13 residues. CDR3 residues: CASNRQGTTEAFF. The CDR3 nucleotides are TGTGCCAGCAACAGACAGGGGACCACTGAAGCTTTCTTT. The variable domain in full, completed from reference TRBV7-9 and TRBJ1-1, reads DTGVSQNPRHKITKRGQNVTFRCDPISEHNRLYWYRQTLGQGPEFLTYFQNEAQLEKSRLLSDRFSAERPKGSFSTLEIQRTEQGDSAMYLCASNRQGTTEAFFGQGTRLTVV.

This chain connects TRBV6-5 to TRBJ2-1, with TRBD2 as a possible D gene (5 bases). The CDR3 extends over 14 amino acids. Trimming took 2 bases from V and 4 from J, leaving 9 bases between them. Germline V gene lookup returns CDR1 MNHEY and CDR2 SVGAGI. CDR3 protein: CASSYDGVYNEQFF. CDR3 nucleotides: TGTGCCAGCAGTTACGACGGGGTTTACAATGAGCAGTTCTTC.

The genes are TRBV5-1 and TRBJ2-7; maybe TRBD2 (5 bases). Germline assignment: CDR1 SGHRS and CDR2 YFSETQ. The CDR3 spans 17 residues. Trimming shortened V by 4 bases and J by 4 bases, and 24 bases separated the two germline ends. CDR3: CASSLRGQPLRVYEQYF. CDR3 DNA sequence: TGCGCCAGCAGCCTCCGGGGTCAGCCCTTAAGAGTATACGAGCAGTACTTC.

The chain has TRBV9 and TRBJ2-3; D unclear. The CDR3 length is 13 residues. Trimming took off 2 bases at V and 3 bases at J, with 7 bases between the two ends. Germline V CDR1 and CDR2: SGDLS, YYNGEE. Written as DNA, the CDR3 is TGTGCCAGCAGCGTGACTCTTACAGATACGCAGTATTTT. Encoded protein: CASSVTLTDTQYF.

V gene TRBV28 combines with J gene TRBJ1-1, with D perhaps matching TRBD1 (6 bases). The CDR3 runs 15 residues. Trimming took off 4 bases at V and 4 bases at J, with 16 bases between the two ends. CDR1 is MDHEN, CDR2 SYDVKM, per germline. The DNA of the CDR3 is TGTGCCAGCAGTTCGGGGGGCGGGGGCGGCACTGAAGCTTTCTTT. This sequence encodes CASSSGGGGGTEAFF.

In its sample, this clone was seen a few times. The chain recombines TRBV10-3 with TRBJ1-6, with TRBD1 as a possible D gene (6 bases). The CDR3 is 16 amino acids. The germline V and J ends were trimmed by 0 bases and 8 bases, with 14 bases remaining between them. CDR1 and CDR2 (germline): ENHRY, SYGVKD. Here the CDR3 DNA reads TGTGCCATCAGTGAGTCTAAGGGCAGGGGTGATTCACCCCTCCACTTT. It is translated as CAISESKGRGDSPLHF.

J is TRBJ2-1 and V is TRBV13, with 7 bases identical to TRBD1. Trimming cost V 4 bases and J 6 bases; bases outside gene matches: 3. The CDR3 is 13 residues long. Per the germline V gene, CDR1 is PRHDT and CDR2 is FYEKMQ (reference sequence). The CDR3 nucleotides are TGTGCCAGCAGCTCCAGACAGGGCAATGAGCAGTTCTTC. It specifies CASSSRQGNEQFF. Complete variable domain (other parts from reference TRBV13 and TRBJ2-1): AAGVIQSPRHLIKEKRETATLKCYPIPRHDTVYWYQQGPGQDPQFLISFYEKMQSDKGSIPDRFSAQQFSDYHSELNMSSLELGDSALYFCASSSRQGNEQFFGPGTRLTVL.

CDR3 sequence reads: CASSGGVAGDGTQYF. The CDR3 DNA follows: TGTGCCAGTAGTGGAGGAGTAGCGGGAGATGGTACGCAGTATTTT. The V call is TRBV19, the J call TRBJ2-3, with 9 bases aligning to TRBD2. Germline assignment: CDR1 LNHDA and CDR2 SQIVND (reference sequence). J was trimmed by 8 bases and V by 5 bases; bases with no gene match: 11. This CDR3 contains 15 residues.

The chain recombines TRBV6-4 with TRBJ2-3, with 8 bases fitting TRBD2. Per germline, CDR1 MRHNA and CDR2 SNTAGT. With 7 bases clipped from V and 5 bases from J, the junction kept 11 bases outside the gene matches. This CDR3 spans 15 amino acids. The CDR3: CASTPGGDAGDTQYF. CDR3 nucleotide sequence: TGTGCCAGCACCCCGGGAGGGGACGCGGGAGATACGCAGTATTTT.

This clone was seen only once. The chain uses TRBV19 and TRBJ2-1, with 7 bases aligning to TRBD1. The CDR3 consists of 15 residues. Trimming at V came to 5 bases and at J to 1 base, leaving 5 bases not matched to a gene. In germline, CDR1 is LNHDA, CDR2 SQIVND (reference sequence). The CDR3 coding sequence is TGTGCCAGTAGTCCCCAGACAGGGTCCTACAATGAGCAGTTCTTC. It is translated as CASSPQTGSYNEQFF. Full variable domain (remainder filled in from reference TRBV19 and TRBJ2-1): DGGITQSPKYLFRKEGQNVTLSCEQNLNHDAMYWYRQDPGQGLRLIYYSQIVNDFQKGDIAEGYSVSREKKESFPLTVTSAQKNPTAFYLCASSPQTGSYNEQFFGPGTRLTVL.

The chain recombines TRBV5-1 with TRBJ1-2; possibly TRBD1 for D (6 bases). V lost 6 bases and J lost 0, with 9 bases in between. The CDR3 has 13 residues. CDR1 is SGHRS and CDR2 is YFSETQ in the germline V gene. CDR3 coding DNA: TGCGCCAGCAACAGGGCTACTAACTATGGCTACACCTTC. Amino acid sequence: CASNRATNYGYTF.